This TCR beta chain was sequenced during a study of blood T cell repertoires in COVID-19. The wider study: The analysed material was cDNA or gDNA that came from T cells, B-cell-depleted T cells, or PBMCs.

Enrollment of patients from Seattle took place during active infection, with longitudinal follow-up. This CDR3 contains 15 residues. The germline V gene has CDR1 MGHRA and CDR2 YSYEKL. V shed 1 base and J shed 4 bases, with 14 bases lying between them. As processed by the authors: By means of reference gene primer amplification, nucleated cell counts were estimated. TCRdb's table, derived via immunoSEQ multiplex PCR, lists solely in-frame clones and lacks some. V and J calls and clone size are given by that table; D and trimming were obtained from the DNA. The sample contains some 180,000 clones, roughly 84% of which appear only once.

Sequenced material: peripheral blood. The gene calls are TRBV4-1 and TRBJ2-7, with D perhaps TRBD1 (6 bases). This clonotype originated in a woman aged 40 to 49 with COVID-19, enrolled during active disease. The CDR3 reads CASSQVFDRLYEQYF. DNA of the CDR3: TGCGCCAGCAGCCAAGTATTTGACAGGTTATACGAGCAGTACTTC.